The 13 T cell receptor beta chains listed next were all sequenced from one sample in a study of cytomegalovirus exposure and HLA in healthy donors. The PCR contained 60 Vbeta and 13 Jbeta primers. The repertoire was sequenced with immunoSEQ multiplex PCR; TCRdb's copy has only in-frame clones and lacks some. The sample holds some 98,000 clones, roughly 81% seen once. Sequences were obtained from PBMCs. These receptor sequences come from a man aged 35 to 55 in good health and CMV-seronegative.

A single count supports this clone. The rearrangement links TRBV5-6 to TRBJ2-1; weak D call: TRBD2 (6 bases). The CDR3 contains 16 residues. The V and J ends lost 0 bases and 11 bases respectively, with 21 bases between them. Germline V gives CDR1 SGHDT, CDR2 YYEEEE. The CDR3 loop reads CASSLDGGSGTMKQFF. The CDR3 DNA sequence: TGTGCCAGCAGCTTGGATGGAGGTAGCGGTACAATGAAGCAGTTCTTC.

The chain is built from TRBV18 and TRBJ1-2; tentatively, D is TRBD1 (6 bases). Trimming removed 3 bases at V and 8 bases at J, with 13 bases between. This CDR3 spans 13 amino acids. Germline V lookup: CDR1 KGHSH, CDR2 LQKENI. The CDR3 sequence is CASSPRDTKGYTF. CDR3 sequence (DNA): TGTGCCAGCTCACCCCGGGACACCAAGGGCTACACCTTC.

In its sample, this clone was seen a few times. The chain's CDR3 is CAWTGGGGTGELFF. CDR3 bases: TGTGCCTGGACGGGGGGGGGAGGCACCGGGGAGCTGTTTTTT. V and J are TRBV30 and TRBJ2-2, with TRBD2 matching 8 bases. This CDR3 has 14 residues. The V and J ends lost 4 bases and 4 bases, in that order; junction bases with no gene match: 5. Germline CDR1 GTSNPN, CDR2 SVGIG (reference sequence).

This clone has only one observation. This chain joins TRBV7-6 and TRBJ1-5; D unclear. Germline assignment: CDR1 SGHVS and CDR2 FNYEAQ. This CDR3 region has 13 residues. Trimming pared 5 bases from V and 3 bases from J, leaving 8 bases between. The CDR3 loop is CASSRDDNQPQHF. The CDR3 bases are TGTGCCAGCAGCAGAGATGACAATCAGCCCCAGCATTTT.

This rearrangement joins TRBV2 to TRBJ1-4, with 7 bases that match TRBD1. The CDR3 is 13 residues long. J gave up 6 bases and V 8 bases, and 6 bases lay outside the gene matches. The V gene's germline CDR1 is SNHLY and CDR2 FYNNEI. The CDR3 DNA sequence: TGTGCCAGCTTAGGGGGCGGGTATGAAAAACTGTTTTTT. Translating gives CASLGGGYEKLFF. Filled out from reference TRBV2 and TRBJ1-4, the complete variable domain reads EPEVTQTPSHQVTQMGQEVILRCVPISNHLYFYWYRQILGQKVEFLVSFYNNEISEKSEIFDDQFSVERPDGSNFTLKIRSTKLEDSAMYFCASLGGGYEKLFFGSGTQLSVL.

The rearrangement uses TRBV6-1 and TRBJ1-5; D remains unclear. The CDR3 spans 14 residues. Germline V lookup: CDR1 MNHNS, CDR2 SASEGT. V lost 2 bases and J 6 bases, leaving 11 bases between the germline ends. The CDR3 loop is CASSELEAGQPQHF. In nucleotides, the CDR3 is TGTGCCAGCAGTGAACTTGAGGCGGGTCAGCCCCAGCATTTT.

This rearrangement joins TRBV7-2 to TRBJ1-2, with a weak D call TRBD1 (6 bases). This CDR3 region has 12 residues. V was cut by 5 bases and J by 5 bases, with 9 bases left in between. Looked up from germline, CDR1 is SGHTA and CDR2 is FQGNSA. CDR3 sequence reads: CASSADSYGYTF. The CDR3 DNA reads TGTGCCAGCAGCGCGGACAGTTATGGCTACACCTTC.

The V gene is TRBV5-4, the J gene TRBJ1-2; D is possibly TRBD1 (5 bases). CDR3 length equals 19 residues. V was shortened by 4 bases and J by 0 bases, with 25 bases between the two germline ends. CDR1 is SGHNT, CDR2 YYREEE, per germline (reference sequence). The CDR3 nucleotides read TGTGCCAGCAGCCCCATAGCGGGTAGGGGCCTCGGAGCTAACTATGGCTACACCTTC. The encoded protein is CASSPIAGRGLGANYGYTF.

This clone was seen once. The chain joins TRBV5-5 to TRBJ2-7; D uncertain. The germline CDR1 and CDR2 sequences are SGHKS and YYEKEE (reference sequence). V was cut by 4 bases and J by 3 bases, with 14 bases left in between. The CDR3 is 14 amino acids. CDR3 protein: CASSKHDRSYEQYF. In nucleotides, the CDR3 is TGTGCCAGCAGCAAACACGACCGGAGCTACGAGCAGTACTTC.

This clone was seen once. The chain couples TRBV7-2 to TRBJ2-7, with 8 bases that match TRBD1. The CDR3 spans 14 residues. Germline loops: CDR1 SGHTA, CDR2 FQGNSA. V was pared by 5 bases and J by 6 bases, with 9 bases of the junction left unmatched. CDR3 residues: CASSQQRTGTEQYF. CDR3 nucleotides: TGTGCCAGCAGCCAACAACGGACAGGGACCGAGCAGTACTTC.

J is TRBJ2-5 and V is TRBV5-4; 7 positions match TRBD2. Trimming cost V 4 bases and J 2 bases; bases outside gene matches: 8. CDR3 length: 15 amino acids. CDR1 and CDR2 from the germline V gene are SGHNT and YYREEE (reference sequence). Here the CDR3 DNA reads TGTGCCAGCAGCATGGAGGGGACTACACAAGAGACCCAGTACTTC. This gives the protein CASSMEGTTQETQYF.

The chain couples TRBV6-1 to TRBJ2-2, with D maybe TRBD1 (7 bases). Trimming took off 8 bases at V and 7 bases at J, with 20 bases between the two ends. Germline-derived CDR1 and CDR2 are MNHNS and SASEGT. The CDR3 is 15 residues long. The CDR3 reads CASGFRGASNGELFF. The DNA of the CDR3 is TGTGCCAGCGGGTTCAGGGGGGCTTCCAACGGGGAGCTGTTTTTT.

Comments on this clone: The identical CDR3 is also encoded by other nucleotide sequences in the sample. The gene calls are TRBV5-6 and TRBJ1-1; tentative D call: TRBD1 (5 bases). Deletions cut 1 base from V and 4 bases from J, with 14 bases between. Germline V gives CDR1 SGHDT, CDR2 YYEEEE. This CDR3 is built from 15 residues. The CDR3 region has the DNA TGTGCCAGCAGCTTGTTCCTAGCGGGGGGCACTGAAGCTTTCTTT. This codes for CASSLFLAGGTEAFF.